Listed below are T cell receptor beta chains from one sample, sequenced in a study of T cells after yellow fever vaccination. TCRdb re-derived calls from the 5' RACE reads in MiXCR, one entry per CDR3 protein. The sample yields roughly 150,000 distinct CDR3 sequences, 7.7% seen once. The sample consisted of CD4+ T cells sorted from PBMCs, taken 5 days after the yellow fever booster vaccination. These TCRs come from a man under 40 who received the YFV17D yellow fever vaccine. Both conserved end residues are part of each CDR3. Fields, in order: D gene, V gene, clone size, J gene, CDR3 DNA, CDR3 protein. The D gene is left open where the match is weak. Some rows mark clone size as missing; the rest say once, few, many or name a class of expanded clone.

D: NA; V: TRBV20-1; size: NA; J: TRBJ2-2; DNA: TGCAGTGTTAGGGACAAGGACCGGTACGTGGACGGGGAGCTGTTTTTT; CDR3: CSVRDKDRYVDGELFF
D: TRBD1; V: TRBV7-2; size: many; J: TRBJ2-7; DNA: TGTGCCAGCAGCTTAAAGGACAGGTCCTACGAGCAGTACTTC; CDR3: CASSLKDRSYEQYF
D: NA; V: TRBV7-8; size: many; J: TRBJ2-2; DNA: TGTGCCAGCAGCCCAGTAACGGGGGAGCTGTTTTTT; CDR3: CASSPVTGELFF
D: TRBD1; V: TRBV27; size: many; J: TRBJ2-7; DNA: TGTGCCAGCAGTTTCACTAGGACAGGGGCGGACGAGCAGTACTTC; CDR3: CASSFTRTGADEQYF
D: TRBD1; V: TRBV10-3; size: many; J: TRBJ2-1; DNA: TGTGCCAACGCCCGGACAGGGGATAATGAGCAGTTCTTC; CDR3: CANARTGDNEQFF
D: TRBD1; V: TRBV28; size: many; J: TRBJ2-7; DNA: TGTGCCAGCAGTCGAGGACAGGGCTACGAGCAGTACTTC; CDR3: CASSRGQGYEQYF
D: NA; V: TRBV25-1; size: many; J: TRBJ2-3; DNA: TGTGCCAGCAGTAGCGGGCTTGGGACAGATACGCAGTATTTT; CDR3: CASSSGLGTDTQYF
D: NA; V: TRBV29-1; size: many; J: TRBJ2-6; DNA: TGCAGCGTTGAAGATTCGGCAGTCTCTGGGGCCAACGTCCTGACTTTC; CDR3: CSVEDSAVSGANVLTF
D: NA; V: TRBV20-1; size: many; J: TRBJ1-1; DNA: TGCAGTGCTGGACAGATTTATAACACTGAAGCTTTCTTT; CDR3: CSAGQIYNTEAFF
D: TRBD1; V: TRBV6-2/TRBV6-3; size: many; J: TRBJ2-7; DNA: TGTGCCACCATCGGGACAGCCTACGAGCAGTACTTC; CDR3: CATIGTAYEQYF
D: NA; V: TRBV7-2; size: many; J: TRBJ2-7; DNA: TGTGCCAGTACCCCGAGCGGCTACGAGCAGTACTTC; CDR3: CASTPSGYEQYF
D: TRBD2; V: TRBV7-2; size: NA; J: TRBJ2-7; DNA: TGTGCCAGCAGCCTATGGGGCGGGAGGACCTCCTACGAGCAGTACTTC; CDR3: CASSLWGGRTSYEQYF
D: TRBD2; V: TRBV10-3; size: many; J: TRBJ2-7; DNA: TGTGCCATCAGTGAGTCCCCTAGCGGAGCCTACGAGCAGTACTTC; CDR3: CAISESPSGAYEQYF
D: TRBD1; V: TRBV5-1; size: many; J: TRBJ2-7; DNA: TGCGCCAGCAGCTCCTCCGGGACAGGGTCTAACGAGCAGTACTTC; CDR3: CASSSSGTGSNEQYF
D: NA; V: TRBV20-1; size: NA; J: TRBJ2-1; DNA: TGCAGTGCCACGGGAGCCACCTCCTACAATGAGCAGTTCTTC; CDR3: CSATGATSYNEQFF
D: NA; V: TRBV5-1; size: many; J: TRBJ2-3; DNA: TGCGCCAGCAGCTTGCCTTCAGGGCGAAGCACAGATACGCAGTATTTT; CDR3: CASSLPSGRSTDTQYF
D: TRBD1; V: TRBV20-1; size: NA; J: TRBJ1-1; DNA: TGCAGTGCTGGGAGGACAGGGATGAACACTGAAGCTTTCTTT; CDR3: CSAGRTGMNTEAFF
D: NA; V: TRBV7-8; size: many; J: TRBJ2-1; DNA: TGTGCCAGCAGCTTAGGGACCAGTCGGGGGCAGTTCTTC; CDR3: CASSLGTSRGQFF
D: NA; V: TRBV18; size: many; J: TRBJ2-7; DNA: TGTGCCAGCTCACCACAAGGCCCACTCGAGCAGTACTTC; CDR3: CASSPQGPLEQYF
D: NA; V: TRBV5-1; size: many; J: TRBJ1-4; DNA: TGCGCCAGCAGCTTGGCCGGGGCGGGGATTAATGAAAAACTGTTTTTT; CDR3: CASSLAGAGINEKLFF
D: TRBD2; V: TRBV20-1; size: many; J: TRBJ2-5; DNA: TGCAGTGCTAGAGATAATCTAGCGGGAGTAACCCAGTACTTC; CDR3: CSARDNLAGVTQYF
D: NA; V: TRBV7-2; size: many; J: TRBJ2-7; DNA: TGTGCCAGCAGCTTAGACAGTTCCTACGAGCAGTACTTC; CDR3: CASSLDSSYEQYF
D: TRBD2; V: TRBV27; size: many; J: TRBJ2-3; DNA: TGTGCCAGCAGTTTACGGTTCCAGCGGGGAGCGACAGATACGCAGTATTTT; CDR3: CASSLRFQRGATDTQYF
D: NA; V: TRBV5-1; size: few; J: TRBJ2-2; DNA: TGCGCCAGCAGCTTATCATCTAAGTCCGGGGAGCTGTTTTTT; CDR3: CASSLSSKSGELFF
D: NA; V: TRBV24-1; size: many; J: TRBJ2-1; DNA: TGTGCCACCAGCGACCGGGGGGCGGGATTCAGTGAGCAGTTCTTC; CDR3: CATSDRGAGFSEQFF
D: NA; V: TRBV5-1; size: many; J: TRBJ1-4; DNA: TGCGCCAGCAGCCTTAACGGACAAGCTGAGGAAAAACTGTTTTTT; CDR3: CASSLNGQAEEKLFF
D: TRBD2; V: TRBV7-2; size: many; J: TRBJ2-1; DNA: TGTGCCAGCAGCTTAGCGCTAGGAGCGGGAGTTCAGTTCTTC; CDR3: CASSLALGAGVQFF
D: NA; V: TRBV14; size: many; J: TRBJ2-3; DNA: TGTGCCAGCAGCCAAGCCATAGTGACAGATACGCAGTATTTT; CDR3: CASSQAIVTDTQYF
D: TRBD1; V: TRBV6-5; size: many; J: TRBJ1-5; DNA: TGTGCCAGCAGGCAGATTACAGGGGGCGCTCAGCCCCAGCATTTT; CDR3: CASRQITGGAQPQHF
D: TRBD2; V: TRBV27; size: many; J: TRBJ2-3; DNA: TGTGCCAGCAGTCTTTTCTCCATAGCGGGAGCAGGGGGGGATACGCAGTATTTT; CDR3: CASSLFSIAGAGGDTQYF
D: NA; V: TRBV27; size: many; J: TRBJ1-2; DNA: TGTGCCAGCAGTTTAGAGCCAGGGGCGTCCTATGGCTACACCTTC; CDR3: CASSLEPGASYGYTF
D: NA; V: TRBV18; size: many; J: TRBJ2-7; DNA: TGTGCCAGCTCACCTCTTGAGGTCTACGAGCAGTACTTC; CDR3: CASSPLEVYEQYF
D: NA; V: TRBV20-1; size: NA; J: TRBJ2-5; DNA: TGCAGTGCTAGGTCCCGGGATCCTAAAGAGACCCAGTACTTC; CDR3: CSARSRDPKETQYF
D: NA; V: TRBV6-5; size: many; J: TRBJ2-7; DNA: TGTGCCAGCATTAAGGAGCCGGGCCCAGGAAATGAGCAGTACTTC; CDR3: CASIKEPGPGNEQYF
D: NA; V: TRBV29-1; size: many; J: TRBJ2-1; DNA: TGCAGCGTTGAACACCAACGCGACAATGAGCAGTTCTTC; CDR3: CSVEHQRDNEQFF
D: NA; V: TRBV12-5; size: NA; J: TRBJ2-2; DNA: TGTGCTAGTGGTTTCCCTTGGGGGGCTGGAAACACCGGGGAGCTGTTTTTT; CDR3: CASGFPWGAGNTGELFF
D: NA; V: TRBV12-3/TRBV12-4; size: many; J: TRBJ2-1; DNA: TGTGCCAGCAGCGGGGACTCGAGCTCCTACAATGAGCAGTTCTTC; CDR3: CASSGDSSSYNEQFF
D: NA; V: TRBV20-1; size: few; J: TRBJ2-5; DNA: TGCAGTGCTAGTTACTTGCAAGAGACCCAGTACTTC; CDR3: CSASYLQETQYF
D: TRBD2; V: TRBV29-1; size: many; J: TRBJ2-3; DNA: TGCAGCGTTGAAGGGGGGGGAGATACGCAGTATTTT; CDR3: CSVEGGGDTQYF
D: TRBD2; V: TRBV5-1; size: few; J: TRBJ2-5; DNA: TGCGCCAGCAGCGTAAGACTAGCGGGAGTGGTGTCTCAAGAGACCCAGTACTTC; CDR3: CASSVRLAGVVSQETQYF
D: TRBD2; V: TRBV6-2/TRBV6-3; size: many; J: TRBJ2-7; DNA: TGTGCCAGCTGTCCTAGCGGGAGTAGCGAGCAGTACTTC; CDR3: CASCPSGSSEQYF
D: TRBD1; V: TRBV5-1; size: many; J: TRBJ2-7; DNA: TGCGCCAGCAGCCTGGACAGGGGTCCCTACGAGCAGTACTTC; CDR3: CASSLDRGPYEQYF
D: TRBD1; V: TRBV5-1; size: once; J: TRBJ2-7; DNA: TGCGCCAGCAGCTTAGGGGGCCCCCTATACGAGCAGTACTTC; CDR3: CASSLGGPLYEQYF
D: NA; V: TRBV7-9; size: NA; J: TRBJ2-5; DNA: TGTGCCAGCAGCTTCGGGGAGGCGGGAGAGACCCAGTACTTC; CDR3: CASSFGEAGETQYF
D: NA; V: TRBV20-1; size: NA; J: TRBJ2-7; DNA: TGCAGTGCTAACGGGCGCAACTACGAGCAGTACTTC; CDR3: CSANGRNYEQYF
D: NA; V: TRBV18; size: few; J: TRBJ1-1; DNA: TGTGCCAGCTCACCAGCATTGGCCCGGAACACTGAAGCTTTCTTT; CDR3: CASSPALARNTEAFF
D: TRBD1; V: TRBV6-1; size: NA; J: TRBJ1-4; DNA: TGTGCCAGCCAGGCAGGGGGTATTAATGAAAAACTGTTTTTT; CDR3: CASQAGGINEKLFF
D: TRBD1; V: TRBV5-1; size: NA; J: TRBJ2-7; DNA: TGCGCCAGCAGCCCCCGGAATCTTGGCCAGATCCAGGGGGAATACGAGCAGTACTTC; CDR3: CASSPRNLGQIQGEYEQYF
D: NA; V: TRBV7-9; size: many; J: TRBJ2-2; DNA: TGTGCCAGCAGCTTAAGAACAACGAACACCGGGGAGCTGTTTTTT; CDR3: CASSLRTTNTGELFF
D: NA; V: TRBV5-1; size: many; J: TRBJ2-5; DNA: TGCGCCAGCAGCCATGGCGCCGGGTCCCAAGAGACCCAGTACTTC; CDR3: CASSHGAGSQETQYF
D: NA; V: TRBV20-1; size: many; J: TRBJ1-1; DNA: TGCAGTGCCGCGGGGGATAGTGAAGCTTTCTTT; CDR3: CSAAGDSEAFF
D: NA; V: TRBV11-1; size: many; J: TRBJ2-1; DNA: TGTGCCAGCAGCTTAGAGTTACCACCCTACAATGAGCAGTTCTTC; CDR3: CASSLELPPYNEQFF
D: TRBD1; V: TRBV7-2; size: many; J: TRBJ2-1; DNA: TGTGCCAGCAGCCAGGGACAGAAACCCTACAATGAGCAGTTCTTC; CDR3: CASSQGQKPYNEQFF